These 28 T cell receptor beta chains were sequenced from one sample in a study of T cell repertoires in cytomegalovirus infection. What these receptors recognize is not known. From the reads, TCRdb called clonotypes with MiXCR, one entry per CDR3 protein. Counted here are about 890,000 distinct CDR3 sequences, under 40% occurring once; the ten biggest clones make up roughly an eighth. This specimen consisted of cultured CD8+ T cells from PBMCs, obtained from culture after CMV antigen stimulation. Receptors originate from a human donor in good health (CMV status not recorded). Some clones in this sample may be carry-over from other donors' samples.

This clonotype has ten or more counts. The rearrangement joins TRBV7-2 to TRBJ1-5, with D tentatively TRBD1 (5 bases). V was trimmed by 5 bases and J by 3 bases, leaving 11 bases between them. This CDR3 region has 14 residues. Per germline, CDR1 SGHTA and CDR2 FQGNSA. The CDR3 region has the DNA TGTGCCAGCAGCGCCACAGGAATCAATCAGCCCCAGCATTTT. Translated: CASSATGINQPQHF.

The V gene is TRBV6-1, the J gene TRBJ1-5, with 10 bases fitting TRBD1. This CDR3 is built from 17 residues. The germline gives CDR1 MNHNS, CDR2 SASEGT. Germline trimming cut 6 bases from V and 1 base from J; bases unmatched to any gene: 9. This CDR3 reads CASRKKTGGGSNQPQHF. The CDR3, as DNA: TGTGCCAGCAGAAAGAAGACAGGGGGCGGGAGCAATCAGCCCCAGCATTTT.

V gene TRBV28 combines with J gene TRBJ2-7; 8 bases map to TRBD1. Per the germline V gene, CDR1 is MDHEN and CDR2 is SYDVKM. The length of the CDR3 is 14 residues. Trimming cost V 5 bases and J 3 bases; bases outside gene matches: 6. CDR3 sequence: CASSGTGLSYEQYV. CDR3 coding DNA: TGTGCCAGCAGTGGGACAGGTCTAAGCTACGAGCAGTACGTC.

To note about this clonotype: One base away lies a much larger clone, so this may be a sequencing read error. The CDR3: CASSPLGPDTQYF. The CDR3 DNA sequence: TGTGCCAGCAGCCCCTTGGGCCCAGATACGCAGTATTTT. J is TRBJ2-3 and V is TRBV7-4; D unclear. Germline CDR1 is SGHVT and CDR2 is SQSDAQ. V lost 5 bases, J lost 4 bases, and 10 bases lay in between. The CDR3 covers 13 residues.

The chain employs TRBV6-5 and TRBJ2-5; tentative D call: TRBD2 (5 bases). V lost 2 bases and J 5 bases, leaving 21 bases between the germline ends. CDR1 MNHEY and CDR2 SVGAGI come from the germline V gene. CDR3 length: 17 residues. In nucleotides, the CDR3 is TGTGCCAGCAGTTACGGGAACCCGGGAATCATGATGGAGACCCAGTACTTC. This sequence encodes CASSYGNPGIMMETQYF.

The CDR3 protein is CASSFSGTGSKSYYNEQFF. CDR3 nucleotides: TGTGCCAGCAGTTTCTCCGGGACAGGCAGCAAATCATACTACAATGAGCAGTTCTTC. V usage is TRBV27 and J usage is TRBJ2-1, with 8 bases matching TRBD1. Germline CDR1 MNHEY, CDR2 SMNVEV (reference sequence). This CDR3 is built from 19 residues. Trimming removed 3 bases from V and 3 bases from J; junction bases left unmatched: 16.

This clonotype has only a few counts. The chain employs TRBV6-1 and TRBJ2-2; no firm D call. V was shortened by 8 bases and J by 4 bases, with 14 bases between the two germline ends. This CDR3 comprises 14 residues. Germline loops: CDR1 MNHNS, CDR2 SASEGT. The DNA for the CDR3 is TGTGCCAGCCCTATTGGCGGAACCACCGGGGAGCTGTTTTTT. It codes for CASPIGGTTGELFF.

This clonotype occurred a few times. The DNA for the CDR3 is TGTGCCACCACAGGGGATAACCATTTCACCGGGGAGCTGTTTTTT. It yields the protein CATTGDNHFTGELFF. The chain couples TRBV7-9 to TRBJ2-2; the match to TRBD1 covers 7 bases. Germline V lookup: CDR1 SEHNR, CDR2 FQNEAQ (reference sequence). This CDR3 comprises 15 residues. V dropped 10 bases and J dropped 4; count of bases not matched to a gene: 12.

The rearrangement uses TRBV5-5 and TRBJ2-7; D gene uncertain. CDR1 is SGHKS and CDR2 is YYEKEE in the germline V gene (reference sequence). V shed 2 bases and J shed 4 bases, with 10 bases lying between them. The CDR3 runs to 13 residues. The CDR3 sequence is CASSFVIAYEQYF. In DNA, the CDR3 is TGTGCCAGCAGCTTTGTCATCGCGTACGAGCAGTACTTC. Drawing the rest from reference TRBV5-5 and TRBJ2-7, the complete variable domain is DAGVTQSPTHLIKTRGQQVTLRCSPISGHKSVSWYQQVLGQGPQFIFQYYEKEERGRGNFPDRFSARQFPNYSSELNVNALLLGDSALYLCASSFVIAYEQYFGPGTRLTVT.

In this sample, this clonotype turned up a few times. This sequence joins TRBV12-3 or TRBV12-4 and TRBJ2-3; TRBD2 is a possible D gene (6 bases). V was shortened by 7 bases and J by 2 bases, with 13 bases between the two germline ends. The CDR3 runs to 14 residues. The chain's CDR3 is CASTLGTFTDTQYF. The CDR3 coding sequence is TGTGCCAGCACCCTTGGGACTTTCACAGATACGCAGTATTTT.

The V call is TRBV27, the J call TRBJ2-7; D possibly matches TRBD1 or TRBD2 (6 bases each). CDR3 length equals 16 residues. V dropped 5 bases and J dropped 1 base, with 18 bases sitting between them. Germline CDR1 reads MNHEY; CDR2 reads SMNVEV (reference sequence). The CDR3, as DNA: TGTGCCAGCAGTCCGAGTGGAGGGGACAAATCCTACGAGCAGTACGTC. This sequence encodes CASSPSGGDKSYEQYV.

A single count supports this clonotype. This sequence joins TRBV28 and TRBJ2-1; 8 positions agree with TRBD2. The V segment lost 5 bases and the J segment 4 bases; nucleotides outside the gene matches: 16. The germline V gene encodes CDR1 MDHEN and CDR2 SYDVKM. CDR3 size: 18 residues. In nucleotides, the CDR3 is TGTGCCAGCAGTCCTAGGACCGCCGGGACTAGACCTTACAATGAGCAGTTCTTC. Translated: CASSPRTAGTRPYNEQFF.

The rearrangement uses TRBV20-1 and TRBJ1-2; the D is unclear. CDR1 is DFQATT, CDR2 SNEGSKA, per germline (reference sequence). Deletions cut 5 bases from V and 8 bases from J, with 9 bases between. The CDR3 runs 10 residues. CDR3 amino acids: CSAEVNGYTF. The CDR3 DNA reads TGCAGTGCTGAGGTTAACGGCTACACCTTC.

The chain recombines TRBV9 with TRBJ2-3; D is unresolved. Germline V CDR1 and CDR2: SGDLS, YYNGEE. The CDR3 length is 17 residues. Trimming took 0 bases from V and 2 from J, leaving 16 bases between them. The CDR3 DNA reads TGTGCCAGCAGCGTAGCTGAATGGCTATACTCCACAGATACGCAGTATTTT. It translates to CASSVAEWLYSTDTQYF.

The chain joins TRBV20-1 to TRBJ2-2; possible D gene TRBD2, 6 bases. The length of the CDR3 is 14 residues. Germline assignment: CDR1 DFQATT and CDR2 SNEGSKA (reference sequence). Deletions cut 0 bases from V and 5 bases from J, with 10 bases between. CDR3 in DNA: TGCAGTGCTAGAGATTACGGGGGAACCGGGGAGCTGTTTTTT. This codes for CSARDYGGTGELFF.

V gene TRBV11-2 combines with J gene TRBJ1-1, with 8 bases that match TRBD1. The CDR3 runs to 15 residues. The germline gives CDR1 SGHAT, CDR2 FQNNGV. Trimming cost V 2 bases and J 7 bases; bases outside gene matches: 9. CDR3 protein: CASSLWDRRTLEAFF. DNA for the CDR3: TGTGCCAGCAGCTTATGGGACAGGAGAACCCTTGAAGCTTTCTTT.

This clonotype showed up just a few times. This chain joins TRBV28 and TRBJ2-1; TRBD2 is a possible D gene (5 bases). CDR3 size: 16 residues. Germline V gives CDR1 MDHEN, CDR2 SYDVKM. V lost 2 bases to trimming and J lost 7 bases, with 18 bases between them. As DNA, the CDR3 is TGTGCCAGCAGTTTACCTTTCGTAGGATCGGGGAATGAGCAGTTCTTC. Translated: CASSLPFVGSGNEQFF.

This clonotype was detected a few times. Written as DNA, the CDR3 is TGTGCCAGCAGCTACACAGGGGGCTATGGCTACACCTTC. Residues: CASSYTGGYGYTF. The rearrangement links TRBV7-6 to TRBJ1-2; 8 bases are shared with TRBD1. Per germline, CDR1 SGHVS and CDR2 FNYEAQ. Trimming cost V 4 bases and J 4 bases; bases outside gene matches: 2. This CDR3 spans 13 amino acids.

The genes are TRBV6-5 and TRBJ2-5; 8 bases line up with TRBD1. V gave up 2 bases and J gave up 4 bases; unmatched junction bases: 6. The CDR3 totals 15 residues. Germline V gene sequence: CDR1 MNHEY, CDR2 SVGAGI. The CDR3 nucleotides are TGTGCCAGCAGTTACACACAGGGGGTGGGAGAGACCCAGTACTTC. Translated: CASSYTQGVGETQYF.

This clonotype was found a few times. This chain joins TRBV29-1 and TRBJ1-1; TRBD1 is a possible D gene (6 bases). Trimming stripped 4 bases from V and 5 bases from J, with 17 bases between. The CDR3 has 14 amino acids. Per germline, CDR1 SQVTM and CDR2 ANQGSEA. CDR3 nucleotide sequence: TGCAGCGTTGGGAAAGTGGGGGCTGGTACTGAAGCTTTCTTT. Its translation: CSVGKVGAGTEAFF.

This clonotype has at least ten counts. The chain links TRBV24-1 to TRBJ2-1; 14 bases line up with TRBD2. V was clipped by 4 bases and J by 0 bases; unmatched bases: 10. Germline CDR1 and CDR2: KGHDR and SFDVKD. The CDR3 sequence is 20 residues long. Written as DNA, the CDR3 is TGTGCCACCAGTGAACATTGGACTAGCGGGGGGACCAGCTCCTACAATGAGCAGTTCTTC. It specifies CATSEHWTSGGTSSYNEQFF.

This clonotype was found a few times. CDR3 loop: CASSQEASTDTQYF. Written as DNA, the CDR3 is TGTGCCAGCAGCCAAGAGGCCAGCACAGATACGCAGTATTTT. This chain links TRBV4-2 with TRBJ2-3; D uncertain. CDR3 length: 14 residues. Trimming removed 0 bases from V and 0 bases from J, with 4 bases in between. CDR1 and CDR2 from the germline V gene are LGHNA and YNFKEQ.

DNA for the CDR3: TGTGCCATCCGGACAGGTACTACCTACGAGCAGTACTTC. Protein: CAIRTGTTYEQYF. The chain is built from TRBV6-2 or TRBV6-3 and TRBJ2-7; 7 bases are shared with TRBD1. Germline CDR1 MNHEY, CDR2 SVGEGT. The CDR3 consists of 13 residues. The junction had 8 bases not matched to a gene; V was cut back by 10 bases and J by 2 bases.

This clonotype was found a few times. The chain recombines TRBV2 with TRBJ2-3; tentative D call: TRBD2 (5 bases). The V gene lost 4 bases and the J gene lost 0 bases, with 11 bases spanning the gap. CDR1 is SNHLY and CDR2 is FYNNEI in the germline V gene. CDR3 length equals 15 residues. CDR3 nucleotides: TGTGCCAGCAGTGTCGCGGGTGATAGCACAGATACGCAGTATTTT. This encodes CASSVAGDSTDTQYF.

Here the CDR3 DNA reads TGTGCCAGTAGTATGACGTCAAACACTGAAGCTTTCTTT. It encodes CASSMTSNTEAFF. V is TRBV19 and J is TRBJ1-1; D unclear. The V gene lost 3 bases and the J gene lost 2 bases, with 7 bases spanning the gap. Per germline, CDR1 LNHDA and CDR2 SQIVND (reference sequence). The CDR3 contains 13 residues.

There are many counts of this clonotype. The J gene is TRBJ1-1, the V gene TRBV6-1; the D is unclear. The germline CDR1 and CDR2 sequences are MNHNS and SASEGT. The CDR3 runs 17 residues. V lost 1 base and J 5 bases, leaving 20 bases between the germline ends. The CDR3 DNA follows: TGTGCCAGCAGTGAAGGCTGGACTCACAGAATAGGGACTGAAGCTTTCTTT. Its translation is CASSEGWTHRIGTEAFF.

The V gene is TRBV7-3, the J gene TRBJ2-3; 9 nucleotides agree with TRBD1. The length of the CDR3 is 16 residues. The V segment lost 5 bases and the J segment 2 bases; nucleotides outside the gene matches: 8. CDR1 is SGHTA and CDR2 is FQGTGA in the germline V gene. CDR3 loop: CASSPVTGGITDTQYF. CDR3 DNA sequence: TGTGCCAGCAGCCCCGTGACAGGGGGAATCACAGATACGCAGTATTTT.

V and J are TRBV25-1 and TRBJ2-3; D is unclear. Per the germline V gene, CDR1 is MGHDK and CDR2 is SYGVNS. Trimming took off 3 bases at V and 2 bases at J, with 12 bases between the two ends. This CDR3 region has 15 residues. DNA for the CDR3: TGTGCCAGCAGTGAGCGCCCCGAGGTCACAGATACGCAGTATTTT. This codes for CASSERPEVTDTQYF.